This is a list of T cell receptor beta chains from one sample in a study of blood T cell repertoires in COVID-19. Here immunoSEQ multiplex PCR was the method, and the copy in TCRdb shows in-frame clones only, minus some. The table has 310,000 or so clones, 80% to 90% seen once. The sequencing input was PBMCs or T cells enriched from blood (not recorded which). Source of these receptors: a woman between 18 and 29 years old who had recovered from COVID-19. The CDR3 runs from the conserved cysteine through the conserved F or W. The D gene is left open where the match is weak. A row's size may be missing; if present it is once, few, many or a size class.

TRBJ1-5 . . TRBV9 CASSQTGSNQPQHF TGTGCCAGCAGCCAAACCGGGAGCAATCAGCCCCAGCATTTT
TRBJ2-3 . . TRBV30 CACAQLTDTQYF TGTGCCTGCGCCCAACTAACAGATACGCAGTATTTT
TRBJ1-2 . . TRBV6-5 CASSYLAGGDGYTF TGTGCCAGCAGTTACCTGGCGGGGGGCGATGGCTACACCTTC
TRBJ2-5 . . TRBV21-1 CASSRGLAGGRETQYF TGTGCCAGCAGCCGGGGGCTAGCGGGGGGCAGAGAGACCCAGTACTTC
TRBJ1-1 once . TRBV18 CASSPPKNTEAFF TGTGCCAGCTCACCTCCAAAGAACACTGAAGCTTTCTTT
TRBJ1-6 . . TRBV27 CASRSLQNSYNSPLHF TGTGCCAGCAGATCACTCCAAAACTCCTATAATTCACCCCTCCACTTT
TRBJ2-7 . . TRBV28 CASSLEDSYEQYF TGTGCCAGCAGTTTGGAGGACAGCTACGAGCAGTACTTC
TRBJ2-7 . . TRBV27 CASSPTVQVSYEQYF TGTGCCAGCAGTCCGACGGTACAGGTATCCTACGAGCAGTACTTC
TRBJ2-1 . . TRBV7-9 CASSLVAEQFF TGTGCCAGCAGCTTGGTGGCTGAGCAGTTCTTC
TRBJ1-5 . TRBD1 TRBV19 CASRGQLNQPQHF TGTGCCAGTAGGGGACAGCTTAATCAGCCCCAGCATTTT
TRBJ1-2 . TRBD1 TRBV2 CASSEPLGTARPNYGYTF TGTGCCAGCAGTGAACCCCTCGGGACAGCAAGACCTAACTATGGCTACACCTTC
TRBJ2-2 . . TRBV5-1 CASSSQGTGELFF TGCGCCAGCAGCTCGCAGGGTACCGGGGAGCTGTTTTTT
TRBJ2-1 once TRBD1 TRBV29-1 CSLWTGSSYNEQFF TGCAGCCTATGGACAGGAAGCTCCTACAATGAGCAGTTCTTC
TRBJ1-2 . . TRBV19 CASSIGTARDYGYTF TGTGCCAGTAGTATAGGGACAGCGAGAGACTATGGCTACACCTTC
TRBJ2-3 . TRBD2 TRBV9 CASSEGGLGVDTQYF TGTGCCAGCAGTGAGGGGGGACTAGGGGTAGATACGCAGTATTTT
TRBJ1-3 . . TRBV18 CASSPGQTGNGNTIYF TGTGCCAGCTCACCAGGGCAAACAGGGAACGGAAACACCATATATTTT
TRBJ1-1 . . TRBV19 CASSIQSPFEAFF TGTGCCAGTAGTATCCAGTCCCCTTTCGAAGCTTTCTTT
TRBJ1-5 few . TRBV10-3 CAISESGRGSNQPQHF TGTGCCATCAGTGAGTCGGGCAGGGGCTCTAATCAGCCCCAGCATTTT
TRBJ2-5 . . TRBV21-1 CASSARAPETQYF TGTGCCAGCAGCGCGAGGGCTCCAGAGACCCAGTACTTC
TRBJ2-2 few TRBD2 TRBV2 CATPTSGGANTGELFF TGTGCCACCCCGACTAGCGGGGGGGCCAACACCGGGGAGCTGTTTTTT
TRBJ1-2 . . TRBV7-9 CASSPDSLYGYTF TGTGCCAGCAGCCCGGACAGTCTGTATGGCTACACCTTC
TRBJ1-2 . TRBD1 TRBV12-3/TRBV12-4 CASGTGFRYGYTF TGTGCCAGCGGGACAGGTTTTAGGTATGGCTACACCTTC
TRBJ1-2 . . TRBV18 CASSPMGGYGYTF TGTGCCAGCTCACCTATGGGGGGCTATGGCTACACCTTC
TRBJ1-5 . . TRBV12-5 CASGLNREGDQPQHF TGTGCTAGTGGTTTGAACAGGGAGGGCGATCAGCCCCAGCATTTT
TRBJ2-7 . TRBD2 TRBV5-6 CASSARGLAGDYEQYF TGTGCCAGCAGCGCCCGGGGACTAGCGGGGGATTACGAGCAGTACTTC
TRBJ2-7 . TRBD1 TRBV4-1 CASSLKWQGVNEQYF TGCGCCAGCAGCCTTAAGTGGCAGGGGGTCAACGAGCAGTACTTC
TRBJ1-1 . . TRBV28 CASSFPKQGNTEAFF TGTGCCAGCAGTTTCCCAAAACAGGGGAACACTGAAGCTTTCTTT
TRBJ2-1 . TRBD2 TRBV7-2 CASSSYLAGAGNEQFF TGTGCCAGCAGTTCCTACCTAGCGGGAGCTGGAAATGAGCAGTTCTTC